The 7 T cell receptor beta chains given below trace back to one sample, sequenced in a study of Graves' ophthalmopathy and Graves' hyperthyroidism. RNA transcripts provided the template for amplifying TCR beta CDR3 regions. HTBI-primed RT-PCR formed the first round, and a multiplex PCR formed the second. TCRdb reprocessed the multiplex PCR reads via MiXCR and lists one record per CDR3 protein. Of roughly 500,000 distinct CDR3 sequences in the sample, around 14% were seen once. The sequenced material came from blood. The receptors were sampled from a woman aged 25 to 39 with Graves' ophthalmopathy.

At least ten counts were recorded for this clonotype. V gene TRBV24-1 combines with J gene TRBJ1-2; 10 nucleotides align to TRBD1. Germline V gives CDR1 KGHDR, CDR2 SFDVKD. CDR3 length equals 14 residues. Trimming at V came to 4 bases and at J to 8 bases, leaving 6 bases not matched to a gene. In DNA, the CDR3 is TGTGCCACCAGTGACCGCGGGACAGGGGTCGGCTACACCTTC. Protein sequence: CATSDRGTGVGYTF.

The genes are TRBV4-1 and TRBJ2-7; 7 positions agree with TRBD1. The germline CDR1 and CDR2 sequences are MGHRA and YSYEKL. Trimming took 3 bases from V and 6 from J; bases not matched to a gene: 5. The CDR3 covers 13 residues. CDR3 in amino acids: CASSHVGGGEQYF. The CDR3 DNA follows: TGCGCCAGCAGCCATGTAGGGGGCGGCGAGCAGTACTTC.

The V gene is TRBV20-1, the J gene TRBJ2-7; tentative D call: TRBD2 (5 bases). Deletions cut 5 bases from V and 6 bases from J, with 11 bases between. Looked up from germline, CDR1 is DFQATT and CDR2 is SNEGSKA (reference sequence). This CDR3 has 11 residues. CDR3 sequence reads: CSALGSTEQYF. The CDR3 DNA sequence: TGCAGTGCTTTAGGGAGTACCGAGCAGTACTTC.

The rearrangement joins TRBV9 to TRBJ2-2, with TRBD1 matching over 9 bases. The CDR3 is 16 amino acids. J gave up 3 bases and V 4 bases, and 7 bases lay outside the gene matches. From germline, CDR1 is SGDLS and CDR2 YYNGEE. CDR3 sequence: CASSPQTGGYTGELFF. DNA of the CDR3: TGTGCCAGCAGCCCGCAGACAGGGGGTTACACCGGGGAGCTGTTTTTT. The full variable domain, with the rest looked up from reference TRBV9 and TRBJ2-2, is DSGVTQTPKHLITATGQRVTLRCSPRSGDLSVYWYQQSLDQGLQFLIQYYNGEERAKGNILERFSAQQFPDLHSELNLSSLELGDSALYFCASSPQTGGYTGELFFGEGSRLTVL.

The V gene is TRBV12-3 or TRBV12-4, the J gene TRBJ2-7; 7 nucleotides match TRBD1. The CDR3 totals 14 residues. Trimming took 4 bases from V and 4 from J; bases not matched to a gene: 7. CDR3 region: CASSYWTGQYEQYF. As DNA, the CDR3 is TGTGCCAGCAGTTACTGGACAGGTCAATACGAGCAGTACTTC.

Concerning this clonotype itself: The conserved phenylalanine or tryptophan is not found at the CDR3 terminus, so this likely reflects a read error. The rearrangement joins TRBV6-1 to TRBJ1-2, with D maybe TRBD1 (6 bases). This CDR3 has 15 residues. CDR1 and CDR2 from the germline V gene are MNHNS and SASEGT. V lost 0 bases and J lost 4, with 12 bases in between. CDR3 amino acids: CASSEAEGGGYGYTS. The CDR3 region has the DNA TGTGCCAGCAGTGAAGCGGAGGGAGGGGGCTATGGCTACACCTCC.

Many counts were recorded for this clonotype. The chain recombines TRBV9 with TRBJ2-5; the D gene is possibly TRBD2 (5 bases). The CDR3 has 14 residues. V dropped 0 bases and J dropped 1 base, with 7 bases sitting between them. The V gene's germline CDR1 is SGDLS and CDR2 YYNGEE. The CDR3 DNA follows: TGTGCCAGCAGCGTAGCTGGAGGCCAAGAGACCCAGTACTTC. Residues: CASSVAGGQETQYF.